The 11 T cell receptor beta chains listed next were all sequenced from one sample in a study of CD8 T cells in Susac syndrome. Random hexamers served to reverse transcribe about 0.5 to 1 ug RNA. A single record per CDR3 protein comes from TCRdb applying MiXCR to the immunoSEQ multiplex PCR reads. The top ten clones hold roughly 0.16% of a sample with about 180,000 distinct CDR3 sequences, roughly 95% of them seen once. The specimen sequenced was CD8+ T cells from PBMCs. The receptors were gathered from a human donor with multiple sclerosis.

V usage is TRBV20-1 and J usage is TRBJ2-1; possibly TRBD1 for D (5 bases). Germline values: CDR1 DFQATT, CDR2 SNEGSKA (reference sequence). This CDR3 is built from 17 residues. The CDR3: CSATDMGPLPSYNEQFF. As DNA, the CDR3 is TGCAGCGCAACGGACATGGGGCCTCTACCTTCCTACAATGAGCAGTTCTTC.

The chain is built from TRBV29-1 and TRBJ1-2; D gene uncertain. With 1 base removed from V and 8 bases from J, the gap between germline ends came to 5 bases. The CDR3 length is 10 residues. CDR1 and CDR2 from the germline V gene are SQVTM and ANQGSEA. Here the CDR3 reads CSVEGSGYTF. The DNA of the CDR3 is TGCAGCGTTGAAGGATCCGGCTACACCTTC.

This chain joins TRBV7-8 and TRBJ1-5, with TRBD1 identical over 7 bases. Trimming cost V 1 base and J 5 bases; bases outside gene matches: 2. The CDR3 is made up of 14 amino acids. Germline values: CDR1 SGHVS, CDR2 FQNEAQ. The CDR3 DNA sequence: TGTGCCAGCAGCTTAGACAGGGGCTATCAGCCCCAGCATTTT. Translating it yields CASSLDRGYQPQHF.

The chain joins TRBV5-4 to TRBJ2-6; perhaps D is TRBD1 or TRBD2 (6 bases each). Germline V CDR1 and CDR2: SGHNT, YYREEE (reference sequence). There are 17 residues in the CDR3. V was shortened by 2 bases and J by 2 bases, with 14 bases between the two germline ends. CDR3 bases: TGTGCCAGCAGCTTTTTATTGGGGGGCGCTGGGGCCAACGTCCTGACTTTC. Protein product: CASSFLLGGAGANVLTF.

This chain uses TRBV24-1 with TRBJ2-3; tentatively, D is TRBD1 (5 bases). CDR1 is KGHDR, CDR2 SFDVKD, per germline. The CDR3 totals 13 residues. Between the trimmed V and J ends, which lost 2 bases and 11 bases, there was a span of 13 bases. The CDR3 bases are TGTGCCACCAGTGATTCCAGGGTCTCCGAGCAGTATTTT. Translation gives CATSDSRVSEQYF.

V gene TRBV27 combines with J gene TRBJ2-7; TRBD1 matches at 8 bases. The CDR3 is 17 amino acids. Germline CDR1 and CDR2: MNHEY and SMNVEV (reference sequence). The J segment lost 0 bases and the V segment lost 5 bases, leaving 12 bases of the junction unmatched. The CDR3 bases are TGTGCCAGCAGTCCCAACCGCAGGACAGGGACCTCCTACGAGCAGTACTTC. Translation gives CASSPNRRTGTSYEQYF.

V usage is TRBV15 and J usage is TRBJ2-1; D is perhaps TRBD2 (5 bases). The CDR3 covers 15 residues. V lost 1 base, J lost 6 bases, and 13 bases lay in between. CDR1 LNHNV and CDR2 YYDKDF come from the germline V gene (reference sequence). The CDR3 coding sequence is TGTGCCACCAGCAGAGGGTCTGGACTTCCCAATGAGCAGTTCTTC. It specifies CATSRGSGLPNEQFF.

The chain links TRBV20-1 to TRBJ1-2; D possibly corresponds to TRBD1 (5 bases). V was cut by 3 bases and J by 1 base, with 9 bases left in between. The germline V gene encodes CDR1 DFQATT and CDR2 SNEGSKA (reference sequence). The CDR3 is 13 amino acids. CDR3 amino acids: CSASAGDNYGYTF. The CDR3 region has the DNA TGCAGTGCTAGTGCGGGGGATAACTATGGCTACACCTTC.

The rearrangement joins TRBV7-9 to TRBJ2-1, with D tentatively TRBD2 (6 bases). This CDR3 comprises 15 residues. V lost 4 bases and J lost 0, with 10 bases in between. Germline values: CDR1 SEHNR, CDR2 FQNEAQ (reference sequence). CDR3 region: CASSSGGSSYNEQFF. In DNA form, the CDR3 reads TGTGCCAGCAGCTCCGGGGGAAGCTCCTACAATGAGCAGTTCTTC.

The chain couples TRBV12-5 to TRBJ2-3, with 9 bases aligning to TRBD2. Looked up from germline, CDR1 is LGHNT and CDR2 is FRNRAP. The CDR3 consists of 15 residues. V gave up 5 bases and J gave up 2 bases; unmatched junction bases: 5. The CDR3 nucleotides read TGTGCTAGTGGTATCGGGACTAGCCTCACAGATACGCAGTATTTT. Its translation: CASGIGTSLTDTQYF.

The J gene is TRBJ1-2, the V gene TRBV6-5; the D gene is possibly TRBD1 (5 bases). The V end lost 6 bases, the J end lost 8 bases, and 16 bases lay between the germline ends. The CDR3 is 13 amino acids. Germline V CDR1 and CDR2: MNHEY, SVGAGI. The CDR3 DNA reads as TGTGCCAGCAGGACCGGATCAGGGACGGGCTACACCTTC. Its translation is CASRTGSGTGYTF.